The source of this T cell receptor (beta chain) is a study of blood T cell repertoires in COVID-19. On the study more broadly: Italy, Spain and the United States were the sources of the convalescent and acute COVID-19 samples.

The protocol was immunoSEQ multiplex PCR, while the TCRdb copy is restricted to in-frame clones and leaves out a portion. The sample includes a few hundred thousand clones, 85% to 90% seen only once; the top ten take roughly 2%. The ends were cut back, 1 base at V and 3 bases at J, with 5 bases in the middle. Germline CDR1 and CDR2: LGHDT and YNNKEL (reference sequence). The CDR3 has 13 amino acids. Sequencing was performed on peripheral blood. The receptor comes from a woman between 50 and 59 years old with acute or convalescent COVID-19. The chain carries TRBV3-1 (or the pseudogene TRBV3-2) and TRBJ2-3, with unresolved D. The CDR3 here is CASSQVNTDTQYF. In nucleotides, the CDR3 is TGTGCCAGCAGCCAAGTTAATACAGATACGCAGTATTTT.